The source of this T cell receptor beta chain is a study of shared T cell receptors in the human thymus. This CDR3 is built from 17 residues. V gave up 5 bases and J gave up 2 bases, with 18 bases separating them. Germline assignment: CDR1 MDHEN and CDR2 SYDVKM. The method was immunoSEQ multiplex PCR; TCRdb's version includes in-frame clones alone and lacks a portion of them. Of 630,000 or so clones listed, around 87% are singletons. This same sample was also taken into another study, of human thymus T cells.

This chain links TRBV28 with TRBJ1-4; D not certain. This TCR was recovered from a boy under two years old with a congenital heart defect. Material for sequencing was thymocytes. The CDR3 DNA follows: TGTGCCAGCAGTCCAATGGCCGGGAGCCCCACTAATGAAAAACTGTTTTTT. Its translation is CASSPMAGSPTNEKLFF.